The present T cell receptor beta chain was sequenced within a study of blood T cell repertoires in COVID-19. Study-wide context: Acute-phase and convalescent COVID-19 samples originated in the United States, Italy and Spain.

TCRdb keeps only in-frame clones here, not all; method: immunoSEQ multiplex PCR. The data show approximately 270,000 clones, 90% seen once. V shed 6 bases and J 1 base; nucleotides not matched to a gene: 4. Per the germline V gene, CDR1 is SQVTM and CDR2 is ANQGSEA. The CDR3 totals 14 residues. Cohort placement rested on clinical history that participants reported themselves. V usage is TRBV29-1 and J usage is TRBJ2-5, with TRBD2 matching 11 bases. The TCR comes from a woman in her twenties or thirties with acute COVID-19. Sequencing was performed on PBMCs or T cells enriched from blood (not recorded which). The CDR3 DNA follows: TGCAGCGTCCAGACTAGCGGGGCCCAAGAGACCCAGTACTTC. Amino acids: CSVQTSGAQETQYF.